This TCR beta chain was found in a study of Graves' ophthalmopathy and Graves' hyperthyroidism. PBMCs originated in roughly 9.3 ml of fresh peripheral blood. RNA served as the template for amplifying TCR beta CDR3 regions. HTBI-primed first-round RT-PCR preceded second-round multiplex PCR. Using its own MiXCR run on the multiplex PCR reads, TCRdb lists one record per CDR3 protein. Counted here are more than 550,000 distinct CDR3 sequences, more than 40% occurring once; the ten biggest clones make up 3.3%. The length of the CDR3 is 13 residues. The germline V and J ends were trimmed by 0 bases and 8 bases, with 8 bases remaining between them. Per germline, CDR1 LNHNV and CDR2 YYDKDF (reference sequence). In this sample, this clonotype turned up once.

This receptor was taken from an adult man with Graves' ophthalmopathy. Sequencing used peripheral blood. The V and J genes are TRBV15 and TRBJ1-3; D is unclear. Here the CDR3 reads CATSRDRRDTIYF. CDR3 coding DNA: TGTGCCACCAGCAGAGATCGGAGGGACACCATATATTTT.